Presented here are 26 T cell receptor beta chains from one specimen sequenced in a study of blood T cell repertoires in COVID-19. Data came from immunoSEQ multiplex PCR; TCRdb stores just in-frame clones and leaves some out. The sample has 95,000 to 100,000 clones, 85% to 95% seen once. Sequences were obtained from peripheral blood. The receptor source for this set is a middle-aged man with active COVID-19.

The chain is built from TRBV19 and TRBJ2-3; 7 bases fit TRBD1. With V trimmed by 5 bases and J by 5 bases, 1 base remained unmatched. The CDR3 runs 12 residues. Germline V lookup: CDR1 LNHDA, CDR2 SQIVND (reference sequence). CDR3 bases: TGTGCCAGTAGTCGGGACAGAGATACGCAGTATTTT. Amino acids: CASSRDRDTQYF. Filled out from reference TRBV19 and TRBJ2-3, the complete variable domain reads DGGITQSPKYLFRKEGQNVTLSCEQNLNHDAMYWYRQDPGQGLRLIYYSQIVNDFQKGDIAEGYSVSREKKESFPLTVTSAQKNPTAFYLCASSRDRDTQYFGPGTRLTVL.

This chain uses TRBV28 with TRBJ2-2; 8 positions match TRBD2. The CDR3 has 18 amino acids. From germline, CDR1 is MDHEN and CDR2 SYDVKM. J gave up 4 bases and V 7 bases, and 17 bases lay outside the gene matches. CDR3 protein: CASTARAGAGAGTGELFF. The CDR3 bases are TGTGCCAGCACCGCCCGAGCGGGAGCGGGTGCGGGCACCGGGGAGCTGTTTTTT.

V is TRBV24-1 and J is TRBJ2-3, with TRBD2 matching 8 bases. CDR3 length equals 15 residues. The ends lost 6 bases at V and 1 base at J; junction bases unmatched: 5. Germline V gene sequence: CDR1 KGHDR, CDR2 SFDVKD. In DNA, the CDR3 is TGTGCCACCAGTCAAGCGGGAGAAGGCACAGATACGCAGTATTTT. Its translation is CATSQAGEGTDTQYF.

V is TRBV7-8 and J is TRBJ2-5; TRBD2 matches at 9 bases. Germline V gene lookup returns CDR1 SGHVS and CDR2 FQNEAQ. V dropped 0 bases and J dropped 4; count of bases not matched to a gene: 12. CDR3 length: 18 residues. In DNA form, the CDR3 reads TGTGCCAGCAGCTTAGCGGGGGATAGCGGGAGCCGAAGAGAGACCCAGTACTTC. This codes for CASSLAGDSGSRRETQYF.

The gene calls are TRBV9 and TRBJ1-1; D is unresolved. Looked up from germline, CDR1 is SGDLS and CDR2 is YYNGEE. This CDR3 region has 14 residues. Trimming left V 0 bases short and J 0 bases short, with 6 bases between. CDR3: CASSVGTLNTEAFF. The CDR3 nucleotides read TGTGCCAGCAGCGTAGGTACATTGAACACTGAAGCTTTCTTT.

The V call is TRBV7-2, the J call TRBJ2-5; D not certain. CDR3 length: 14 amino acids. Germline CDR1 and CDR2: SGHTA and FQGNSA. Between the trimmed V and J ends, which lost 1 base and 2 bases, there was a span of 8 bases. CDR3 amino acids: CASSLVVQQETQYF. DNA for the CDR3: TGTGCCAGCAGCTTAGTTGTTCAGCAAGAGACCCAGTACTTC.

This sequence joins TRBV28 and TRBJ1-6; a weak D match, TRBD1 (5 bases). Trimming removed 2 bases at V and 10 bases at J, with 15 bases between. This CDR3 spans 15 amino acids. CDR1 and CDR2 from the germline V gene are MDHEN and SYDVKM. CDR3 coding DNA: TGTGCCAGCAGTTTACCGGTGGGGGGGAGCTCACCCCTCCACTTT. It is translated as CASSLPVGGSSPLHF.

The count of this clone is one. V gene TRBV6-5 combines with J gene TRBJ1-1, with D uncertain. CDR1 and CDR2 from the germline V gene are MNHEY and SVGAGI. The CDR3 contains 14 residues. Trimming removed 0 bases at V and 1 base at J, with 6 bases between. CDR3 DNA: TGTGCCAGCAGTTACTCTGACACGAACACTGAAGCTTTCTTT. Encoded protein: CASSYSDTNTEAFF.

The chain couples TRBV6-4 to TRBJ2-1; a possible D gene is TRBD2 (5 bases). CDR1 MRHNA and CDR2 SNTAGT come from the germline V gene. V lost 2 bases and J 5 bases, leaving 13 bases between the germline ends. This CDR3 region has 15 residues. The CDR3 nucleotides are TGTGCCAGCAGTGACAGTGTGGCAGCGGACAATGAGCAGTTCTTC. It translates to CASSDSVAADNEQFF.

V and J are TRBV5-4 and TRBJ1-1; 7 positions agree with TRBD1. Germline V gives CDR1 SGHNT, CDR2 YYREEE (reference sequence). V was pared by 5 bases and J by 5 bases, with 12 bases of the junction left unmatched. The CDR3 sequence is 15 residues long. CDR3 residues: CASRHPDRALTEAFF. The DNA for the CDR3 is TGTGCCAGCAGGCACCCCGACAGGGCTCTGACTGAAGCTTTCTTT.

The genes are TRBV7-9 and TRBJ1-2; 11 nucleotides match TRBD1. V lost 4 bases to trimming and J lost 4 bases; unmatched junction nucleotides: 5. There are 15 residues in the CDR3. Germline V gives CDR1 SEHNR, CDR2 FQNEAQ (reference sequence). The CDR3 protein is CASSSDRGRAYGYTF. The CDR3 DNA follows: TGTGCCAGCAGCTCGGACAGGGGGCGCGCCTATGGCTACACCTTC.

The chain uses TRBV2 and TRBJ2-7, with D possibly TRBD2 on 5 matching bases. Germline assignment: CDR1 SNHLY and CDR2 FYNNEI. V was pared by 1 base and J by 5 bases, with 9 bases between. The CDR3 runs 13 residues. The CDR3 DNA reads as TGTGCCAGCAGTGAAGTGGGAGTCGACGAGCAGTACTTC. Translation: CASSEVGVDEQYF.

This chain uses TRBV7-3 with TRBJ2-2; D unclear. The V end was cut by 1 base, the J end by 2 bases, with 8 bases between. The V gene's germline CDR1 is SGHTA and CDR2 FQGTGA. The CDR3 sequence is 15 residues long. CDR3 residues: CASSLNGVNTGELFF. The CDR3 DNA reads TGTGCCAGCAGCTTAAACGGAGTAAACACCGGGGAGCTGTTTTTT.

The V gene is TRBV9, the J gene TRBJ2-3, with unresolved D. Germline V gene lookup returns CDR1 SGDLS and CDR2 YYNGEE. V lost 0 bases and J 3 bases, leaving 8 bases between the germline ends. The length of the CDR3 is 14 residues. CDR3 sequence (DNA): TGTGCCAGCAGCGTAGCTTCAGGAACAGATACGCAGTATTTT. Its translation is CASSVASGTDTQYF.

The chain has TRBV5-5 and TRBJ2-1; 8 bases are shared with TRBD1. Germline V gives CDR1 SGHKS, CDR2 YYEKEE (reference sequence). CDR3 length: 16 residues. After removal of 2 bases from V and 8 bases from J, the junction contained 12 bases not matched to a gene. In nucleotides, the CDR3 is TGTGCCAGCAGCTTCTCGACAGGGGTGGTATTAGATGAGCAGTTCTTC. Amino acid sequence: CASSFSTGVVLDEQFF.

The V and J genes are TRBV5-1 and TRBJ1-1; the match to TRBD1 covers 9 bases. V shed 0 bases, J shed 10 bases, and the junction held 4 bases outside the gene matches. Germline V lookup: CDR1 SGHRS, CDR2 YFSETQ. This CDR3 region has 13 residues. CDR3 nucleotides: TGCGCCAGCAGCTTGGAGGGACAGGGAAGAGCTTTCTTT. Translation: CASSLEGQGRAFF. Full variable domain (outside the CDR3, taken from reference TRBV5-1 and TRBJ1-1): KAGVTQTPRYLIKTRGQQVTLSCSPISGHRSVSWYQQTPGQGLQFLFEYFSETQRNKGNFPGRFSGRQFSNSRSEMNVSTLELGDSALYLCASSLEGQGRAFFGQGTRLTVV.

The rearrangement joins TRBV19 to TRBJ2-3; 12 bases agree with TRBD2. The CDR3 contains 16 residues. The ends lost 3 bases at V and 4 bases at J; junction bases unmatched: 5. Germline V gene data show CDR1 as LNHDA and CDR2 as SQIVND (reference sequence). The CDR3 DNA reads TGTGCCAGTAGTATCCGGACTAGCGGGATCCCAGATACGCAGTATTTT. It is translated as CASSIRTSGIPDTQYF.

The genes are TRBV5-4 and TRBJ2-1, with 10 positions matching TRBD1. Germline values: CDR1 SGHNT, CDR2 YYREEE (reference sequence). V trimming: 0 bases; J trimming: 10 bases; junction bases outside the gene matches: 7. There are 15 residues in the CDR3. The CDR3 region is CASSLGGTGAREQFF. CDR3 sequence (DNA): TGTGCCAGCAGCTTGGGTGGGACAGGGGCTCGCGAGCAGTTCTTC.

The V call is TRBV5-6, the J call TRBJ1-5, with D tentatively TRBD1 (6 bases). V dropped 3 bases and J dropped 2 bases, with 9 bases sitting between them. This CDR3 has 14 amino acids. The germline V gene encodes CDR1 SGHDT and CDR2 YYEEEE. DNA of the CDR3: TGTGCCAGCAGCTCCGGACAGCGCAATCAGCCCCAGCATTTT. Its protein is CASSSGQRNQPQHF.

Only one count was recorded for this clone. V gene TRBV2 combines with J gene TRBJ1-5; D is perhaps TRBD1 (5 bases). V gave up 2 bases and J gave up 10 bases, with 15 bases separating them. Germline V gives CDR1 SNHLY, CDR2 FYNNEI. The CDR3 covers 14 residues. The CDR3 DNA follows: TGTGCCAGCAGTGAAAGGACCGGTCAGGGTCCCCAGCATTTT. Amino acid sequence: CASSERTGQGPQHF. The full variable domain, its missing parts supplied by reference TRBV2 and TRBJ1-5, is EPEVTQTPSHQVTQMGQEVILRCVPISNHLYFYWYRQILGQKVEFLVSFYNNEISEKSEIFDDQFSVERPDGSNFTLKIRSTKLEDSAMYFCASSERTGQGPQHFGDGTRLSIL.

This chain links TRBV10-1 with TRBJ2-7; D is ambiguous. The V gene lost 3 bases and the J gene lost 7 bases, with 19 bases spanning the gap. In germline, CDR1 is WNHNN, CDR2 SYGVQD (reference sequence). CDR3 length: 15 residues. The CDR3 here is CASSEVKRPGREQYF. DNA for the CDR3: TGCGCCAGCAGTGAAGTAAAGCGACCCGGTAGGGAGCAGTACTTC.

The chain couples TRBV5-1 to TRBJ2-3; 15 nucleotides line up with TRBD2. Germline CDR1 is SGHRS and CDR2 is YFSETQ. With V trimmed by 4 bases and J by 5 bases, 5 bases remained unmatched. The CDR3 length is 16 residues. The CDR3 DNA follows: TGCGCCAGCAGCAAGGGACTAGCGGGAGGAGGAGATACGCAGTATTTT. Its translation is CASSKGLAGGGDTQYF.

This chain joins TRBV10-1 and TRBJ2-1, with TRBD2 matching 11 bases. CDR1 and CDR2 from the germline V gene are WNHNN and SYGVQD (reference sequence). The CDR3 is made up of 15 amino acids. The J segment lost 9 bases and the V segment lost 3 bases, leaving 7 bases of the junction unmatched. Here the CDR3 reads CASSEIWLAGGEQFF. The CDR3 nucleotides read TGCGCCAGCAGTGAAATTTGGCTAGCGGGAGGTGAGCAGTTCTTC.

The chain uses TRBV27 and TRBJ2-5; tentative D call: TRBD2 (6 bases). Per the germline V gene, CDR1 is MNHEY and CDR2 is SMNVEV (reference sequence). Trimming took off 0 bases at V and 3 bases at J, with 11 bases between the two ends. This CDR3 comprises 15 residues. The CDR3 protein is CASSLSPSEEETQYF. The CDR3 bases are TGTGCCAGCAGTTTATCCCCTAGCGAAGAAGAGACCCAGTACTTC.

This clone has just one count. CDR3 in DNA: TGTGCCAGCTCACCACAGGACTCTAACCTCTACGAGCAGTACTTC. This translates into CASSPQDSNLYEQYF. The rearrangement uses TRBV18 and TRBJ2-7; D is perhaps TRBD2 (5 bases). CDR1 and CDR2 from the germline V gene are KGHSH and LQKENI. The CDR3 is 15 residues long. The V end lost 1 base, the J end lost 3 bases, and 13 bases lay between the germline ends.

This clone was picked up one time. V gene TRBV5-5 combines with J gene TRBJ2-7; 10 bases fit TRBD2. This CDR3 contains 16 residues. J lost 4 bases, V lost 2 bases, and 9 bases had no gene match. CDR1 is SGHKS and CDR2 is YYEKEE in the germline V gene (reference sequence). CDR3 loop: CASSLTLSGRSYEQYF. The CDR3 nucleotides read TGTGCCAGCAGCTTAACTCTTAGCGGGAGGTCGTACGAGCAGTACTTC.